This paragraph covers one TCR beta chain sequence. This clone was observed a handful of times. Its recognized antigen is unknown. The sample holds no much larger clone one base away, and base qualities are not on file. The sample is drawn from a study of Ad26.COV2.S vaccination and SARS-CoV-2 variants (dated by TCRdb to about 2021). Context from the whole study: Vaccine-arm donors were drawn from COV1001, a multicentre, randomized, double-blind, placebo-controlled phase I-IIa trial of Ad26.COV2.S in healthy adults. Dosing of Ad26.COV2.S was intramuscular, at either 5x10^10 or 1x10^11 viral particles, delivered as one shot or as two shots spaced 56 days apart. Blinding of investigators to trial group allocation was maintained during experiments and outcome assessment. Sequencing of the TCRbeta repertoire served to evaluate the specificity and breadth of SARS-CoV-2-reactive T cell receptors following Ad26.COV2.S vaccination. Trial participants were randomized into five groups of five, in which low-dose or high-dose Ad26.COV2.S was given once or twice, or placebo was given on both occasions. The TCR-sequenced set comprised approximately 32 samples: around 20 Ad26.COV2.S vaccine recipients, 5 placebo recipients and 8 SARS-CoV-2 convalescent individuals.

The full study reports these points: Higher spike-specific TCR breadth was observed in Ad26.COV2.S recipients than in placebo recipients (P = 0.0014). The authors noted that the TCR breadth and depth analyses may have underestimated total T cell responses. The study was not powered to compare responses between vaccine doses or regimens. After vaccination, substantial breadth of spike-specific CD8+ and CD4+ T cell responses was reported. Vaccine and placebo recipients had comparable non-spike TCR breadth, which fits with the vaccine containing only spike.

The immunoSEQ Assay was used to sequence TCRbeta CDR3 regions. After extraction, genomic DNA underwent amplification by bias-controlled multiplex PCR, followed by high-throughput sequencing. The study's processing was this. To quantify the absolute abundance of each unique TCRbeta CDR3 region, sequences were collapsed and filtered. T cell fraction was estimated by normalizing TCRbeta template counts to usable DNA, with usable DNA measured through amplification of reference genes found in all nucleated cells. Repertoire TCRs were annotated as SARS-CoV-2-specific when V gene, CDR3 amino acid sequence and J gene were exactly matched to a known reactive TCR set. The reference SARS-CoV-2 TCR set was derived from MIRA and filtered for enrichment in COVID-19-positive ImmuneCODE repertoires, a step that removed public or cross-reactive TCRs. Using the MIRA antigens, annotated TCRs were further analysed by specific ORF or by position within an ORF. Breadth was defined as annotated unique rearrangements over total unique productive rearrangements; depth was the summed frequency of those rearrangements. Group comparisons of TCR breadth used two-sided Wilcoxon rank-sum tests. Not all clones reach the TCRdb copy of this immuneACCESS table, which keeps in-frame sequences only. Checked studies attribute under half of the gap to unresolved V genes and leave the rest unexplained. V and J calls and clone size are those listed in that table; D and trimming were worked out from the DNA. The sample has 350,000 to 400,000 clones on record, about 88% of them singletons. Under 4% of the sample rests with the top ten.

V is trimmed back by 7 bases and J by 1 base, and the junction contains 10 bases that no gene match accounts for. CDR1 SNHLY and CDR2 FYNNEI were looked up in the germline V gene. Its CDR3 holds 17 amino acids, cysteine through phenylalanine. The DNA shown is the 51-base CDR3, in frame from base 1. The intended sense of this specimen's treatment or condition label: roughly 20 received Ad26.COV2.S at low or high dose, single or two shots; roughly five received placebo; per-sample allocation not given. Repertoires of vaccine and placebo recipients were sequenced from samples collected on day 63 after the first injection. Between 29 July and 7 August 2020, Cohort 1b enrolled around 24 adults aged 18-55 years at one site in Boston, USA. As a vaccine, Ad26.COV2.S was a replication-incompetent adenovirus type 26 vector that expressed a prefusion-stabilized SARS-CoV-2 spike protein derived from the original Wuhan strain.

The source is a person between 18 and 60 years old who received the Ad26.COV2.S COVID-19 vaccine or a placebo. Here the sequenced sample was peripheral blood, taken in a trial of Ad26.COV2.S vaccine versus placebo. The receptor chain draws on TRBV2 and TRBJ2-5, with 12 junctional bases fitting TRBD2. The DNA sequence is given as TGTGCCAGCAAACGACTAGCGGGGGTCCTAAGCCAAGAGACCCAGTACTTC. Translated, it gives CASKRLAGVLSQETQYF. The full variable domain, with segments outside the CDR3 supplied by the reference TRBV2 and TRBJ2-5 proteins, appears as EPEVTQTPSHQVTQMGQEVILRCVPISNHLYFYWYRQILGQKVEFLVSFYNNEISEKSEIFDDQFSVERPDGSNFTLKIRSTKLEDSAMYFCASKRLAGVLSQETQYFGPGTRLLVL.